This T cell receptor beta chain derives from a study of blood T cells in healthy people across ages. Germline V gene data show CDR1 as DFQATT and CDR2 as SNEGSKA (reference sequence). CDR3 length equals 13 residues. Notes on this clonotype: Antigen specificity is unknown. A junction end diverges from the germline sequence, so it may reflect a read error.

General study points: Donor CMV status was unknown, possibly confounding expanded clonotype changes. A greater number of naive CD4+ cells and higher diversity distinguished long-lived donors from aged donors.

Sample-barcoded 5' priming and a J-beta primer mix drove a second PCR of about 7 to 12 cycles. A single record per CDR3 protein comes from TCRdb applying MiXCR to the 5' RACE reads. This table holds around 800,000 distinct CDR3 sequences, less than 60% found once. Material for sequencing was blood. The sequence came from a man older than 75 in good health. The chain carries TRBV20-1 and TRBJ1-2; D perhaps matches TRBD1 (5 bases). In DNA form, the CDR3 reads TGCAGTGGTAGAGCATCAGGGCTGAACGGCTACACCTTC. It is translated as CSGRASGLNGYTF.